What follows are 22 T cell receptor beta chains derived from one specimen sequenced in a study of blood T cell repertoires in COVID-19. Assay used: immunoSEQ multiplex PCR; TCRdb lists only in-frame clones, some missing. The table has about 78,000 clones, 90% seen once. The specimen was peripheral blood. These receptors came from an elderly woman with active or convalescent COVID-19.

The chain employs TRBV19 and TRBJ1-2, with 7 bases identical to TRBD1. Germline trimming cut 7 bases from V and 4 bases from J; bases unmatched to any gene: 15. This CDR3 is 16 amino acids long. The germline CDR1 and CDR2 sequences are LNHDA and SQIVND (reference sequence). CDR3 sequence reads: CASTTGTGTVSYGYTF. The CDR3 nucleotides are TGTGCCAGTACCACAGGTACCGGGACAGTATCCTATGGCTACACCTTC. The full variable domain, its missing parts supplied by reference TRBV19 and TRBJ1-2, is DGGITQSPKYLFRKEGQNVTLSCEQNLNHDAMYWYRQDPGQGLRLIYYSQIVNDFQKGDIAEGYSVSREKKESFPLTVTSAQKNPTAFYLCASTTGTGTVSYGYTFGSGTRLTVV.

The table lists this clone with a count of one. V is TRBV7-9 and J is TRBJ2-1; TRBD1 matches at 8 bases. The CDR3 runs 16 residues. Germline CDR1 and CDR2: SEHNR and FQNEAQ (reference sequence). The ends lost 2 bases at V and 2 bases at J; junction bases unmatched: 5. The CDR3 sequence is CASSLSGTGPYNEQFF. The CDR3 DNA reads as TGTGCCAGCAGCTTATCCGGGACAGGACCCTACAATGAGCAGTTCTTC.

The rearrangement uses TRBV5-1 and TRBJ1-1, with D possibly TRBD1 on 5 matching bases. Germline V gene lookup returns CDR1 SGHRS and CDR2 YFSETQ. The CDR3 runs 13 residues. The V and J ends lost 0 bases and 5 bases respectively, with 8 bases between them. CDR3 in amino acids: CASSLEQGTEAFF. CDR3 bases: TGCGCCAGCAGCTTGGAGCAGGGAACTGAAGCTTTCTTT.

J is TRBJ2-1 and V is TRBV3-1 (or the pseudogene TRBV3-2), with 8 bases matching TRBD2. The CDR3 has 13 amino acids. In germline, CDR1 is LGHDT, CDR2 YNNKEL (reference sequence). The junction had 2 bases not matched to a gene; V was cut back by 4 bases and J by 6 bases. The CDR3 spells CASSPTSANEQFF. The CDR3, as DNA: TGTGCCAGCAGCCCGACTAGCGCCAATGAGCAGTTCTTC.

This clone was seen more than once but under ten times. The V gene is TRBV9, the J gene TRBJ2-1; 8 bases line up with TRBD2. V shed 4 bases and J 5 bases; nucleotides not matched to a gene: 5. From germline, CDR1 is SGDLS and CDR2 YYNGEE. The CDR3 consists of 14 residues. The CDR3, as DNA: TGTGCCAGCAGCCCGGGACTAGACCACAATGAGCAGTTCTTC. Amino acid sequence: CASSPGLDHNEQFF. Full variable domain (missing parts from reference TRBV9 and TRBJ2-1): DSGVTQTPKHLITATGQRVTLRCSPRSGDLSVYWYQQSLDQGLQFLIQYYNGEERAKGNILERFSAQQFPDLHSELNLSSLELGDSALYFCASSPGLDHNEQFFGPGTRLTVL.

This chain uses TRBV5-1 with TRBJ2-2, with D possibly matching TRBD2 (7 bases). Germline loops: CDR1 SGHRS, CDR2 YFSETQ. The V and J ends lost 2 bases and 0 bases respectively, with 8 bases between them. The CDR3 loop spans 15 amino acids. CDR3 in amino acids: CASSLGGANTGELFF. DNA of the CDR3: TGCGCCAGCAGCTTAGGGGGGGCGAACACCGGGGAGCTGTTTTTT.

The chain links TRBV28 to TRBJ2-3, with D possibly being TRBD1 (5 bases). V dropped 3 bases and J dropped 3 bases, with 13 bases sitting between them. The CDR3 is 15 amino acids. Looked up from germline, CDR1 is MDHEN and CDR2 is SYDVKM. The CDR3 here is CASSFSAAGTDTQYF. The CDR3 nucleotides are TGTGCCAGCAGTTTCAGCGCAGCAGGGACAGATACGCAGTATTTT.

The V call is TRBV6-2 or TRBV6-3, the J call TRBJ2-2; TRBD1 matches 8 bases. From germline, CDR1 is MNHEY and CDR2 SVGEGT. This CDR3 region has 17 residues. The junction had 9 bases not matched to a gene; V was cut back by 0 bases and J by 6 bases. In nucleotides, the CDR3 is TGTGCCAGCAGTTACTCGAGACAGGGGTTAAGGGCCGGGGAGCTGTTTTTT. Translating gives CASSYSRQGLRAGELFF.

The chain joins TRBV10-3 to TRBJ2-1; 10 bases agree with TRBD1. V was pared by 6 bases and J by 6 bases, with 8 bases of the junction left unmatched. Germline CDR1 is ENHRY and CDR2 is SYGVKD. This CDR3 has 15 amino acids. CDR3 sequence (DNA): TGTGCCATCAGCGAGGACAGGGGGTATGGCAATGAGCAGTTCTTC. Translating it yields CAISEDRGYGNEQFF.

V usage is TRBV7-9 and J usage is TRBJ1-3; D perhaps matches TRBD1 (5 bases). The ends were cut back, 4 bases at V and 1 base at J, with 17 bases in the middle. Germline V gene sequence: CDR1 SEHNR, CDR2 FQNEAQ (reference sequence). This CDR3 is built from 17 residues. CDR3 coding DNA: TGTGCCAGCAGCTCGGGACTCGTCGGGTGGTCTGGAAACACCATATATTTT. As protein: CASSSGLVGWSGNTIYF.

This rearrangement joins TRBV11-2 to TRBJ1-4; weak D call: TRBD1 (6 bases). The CDR3 has 16 residues. Per the germline V gene, CDR1 is SGHAT and CDR2 is FQNNGV. V was pared by 2 bases and J by 3 bases, with 13 bases between. CDR3 DNA: TGTGCCAGCAGCTTAAACACAGGGCGGCCTAATGAAAAACTGTTTTTT. Protein: CASSLNTGRPNEKLFF.

This chain joins TRBV6-2 or TRBV6-3 and TRBJ2-2, with TRBD1 matching 10 bases. Germline V gives CDR1 MNHEY, CDR2 SVGEGT. V was clipped by 4 bases and J by 6 bases; unmatched bases: 8. The CDR3 consists of 16 residues. CDR3 region: CASSSPGQGIPGELFF. CDR3 DNA sequence: TGTGCCAGCAGTTCCCCGGGACAGGGGATCCCCGGGGAGCTGTTTTTT.

This clone was found a few times. This rearrangement joins TRBV5-6 to TRBJ2-7; 8 positions match TRBD1. V lost 2 bases, J lost 5 bases, and 3 bases stayed unmatched. Germline values: CDR1 SGHDT, CDR2 YYEEEE. This CDR3 region has 13 residues. The CDR3 sequence is CASSFAGGDEQYF. As DNA, the CDR3 is TGTGCCAGCAGCTTTGCAGGGGGCGACGAGCAGTACTTC.

This chain links TRBV7-9 with TRBJ1-1, with a weak D call TRBD1 (5 bases). CDR3 length equals 13 residues. CDR1 is SEHNR, CDR2 FQNEAQ, per germline (reference sequence). V lost 1 base and J lost 2, with 5 bases in between. CDR3 nucleotides: TGTGCCAGCAGCTTAGGGACAAACACTGAAGCTTTCTTT. Amino acid sequence: CASSLGTNTEAFF. Full variable domain (rest looked up from reference TRBV7-9 and TRBJ1-1): DTGVSQNPRHKITKRGQNVTFRCDPISEHNRLYWYRQTLGQGPEFLTYFQNEAQLEKSRLLSDRFSAERPKGSFSTLEIQRTEQGDSAMYLCASSLGTNTEAFFGQGTRLTVV.

This clone was counted between two and nine times. This chain links TRBV7-9 with TRBJ1-1; 7 bases line up with TRBD1. Germline V gene sequence: CDR1 SEHNR, CDR2 FQNEAQ (reference sequence). This CDR3 is 14 amino acids long. Unmatched junction bases numbered 6, after V lost 4 bases and J lost 4 bases. CDR3: CASSSTGYGTEAFF. The CDR3 DNA reads TGTGCCAGCAGCTCGACAGGGTACGGCACTGAAGCTTTCTTT.

V and J are TRBV5-5 and TRBJ2-6; D is perhaps TRBD1 (5 bases). CDR3 length: 16 amino acids. The V gene lost 3 bases and the J gene lost 0 bases, with 10 bases spanning the gap. From germline, CDR1 is SGHKS and CDR2 YYEKEE (reference sequence). The DNA for the CDR3 is TGTGCCAGCAGCTCAGACAGAGTCTCTGGGGCCAACGTCCTGACTTTC. This encodes CASSSDRVSGANVLTF.

The chain is built from TRBV6-6 and TRBJ2-1, with 8 positions matching TRBD2. Trimming at V came to 2 bases and at J to 6 bases, leaving 9 bases not matched to a gene. The CDR3 totals 16 residues. Per the germline V gene, CDR1 is MNHNY and CDR2 is SVGAGI (reference sequence). CDR3: CASSYVSGMAANEQFF. For the CDR3, the DNA is TGTGCCAGCAGTTACGTTAGCGGGATGGCGGCCAATGAGCAGTTCTTC.

This sequence joins TRBV5-1 and TRBJ1-6; 9 bases map to TRBD1. V gave up 3 bases and J gave up 9 bases; unmatched junction bases: 7. The CDR3 has 15 residues. Germline loops: CDR1 SGHRS, CDR2 YFSETQ. The CDR3 here is CASSSRQGDISPLHF. CDR3 nucleotide sequence: TGCGCCAGCAGCTCGAGACAGGGGGATATTTCACCCCTCCACTTT.

This chain connects TRBV7-9 to TRBJ1-4, with 12 bases identical to TRBD1. This CDR3 contains 15 residues. With V trimmed by 5 bases and J by 8 bases, 6 bases remained unmatched. Germline values: CDR1 SEHNR, CDR2 FQNEAQ (reference sequence). The CDR3 nucleotides are TGTGCCAGCAGCCATGGGGACAGGGGGCGAGAAAAACTGTTTTTT. It codes for CASSHGDRGREKLFF.

V and J are TRBV6-5 and TRBJ1-1; TRBD1 might be the D (6 bases). Germline CDR1 and CDR2: MNHEY and SVGAGI. This CDR3 contains 14 residues. The V end lost 0 bases, the J end lost 1 base, and 6 bases lay between the germline ends. The CDR3 DNA reads as TGTGCCAGCAGTTACTCAGGGGGGAACACTGAAGCTTTCTTT. Its protein is CASSYSGGNTEAFF.

This chain connects TRBV11-2 to TRBJ2-1, with a weak D call TRBD1 (5 bases). Per germline, CDR1 SGHAT and CDR2 FQNNGV. V lost 1 base to trimming and J lost 3 bases, with 13 bases between them. The CDR3 extends over 16 amino acids. The CDR3 protein is CASSLVGALDYNEQFF. In nucleotides, the CDR3 is TGTGCCAGCAGCTTAGTTGGGGCGTTGGACTACAATGAGCAGTTCTTC.

This chain joins TRBV5-5 and TRBJ1-2; 8 nucleotides line up with TRBD1. The J segment lost 1 base and the V segment lost 4 bases, leaving 3 bases of the junction unmatched. The V gene's germline CDR1 is SGHKS and CDR2 YYEKEE (reference sequence). The length of the CDR3 is 14 residues. CDR3 residues: CASSPGQDNYGYTF. CDR3 DNA sequence: TGTGCCAGCAGCCCGGGACAGGATAACTATGGCTACACCTTC. The full variable domain, in which reference TRBV5-5 and TRBJ1-2 provide the parts outside the CDR3, is DAGVTQSPTHLIKTRGQQVTLRCSPISGHKSVSWYQQVLGQGPQFIFQYYEKEERGRGNFPDRFSARQFPNYSSELNVNALLLGDSALYLCASSPGQDNYGYTFGSGTRLTVV.